This TCR beta chain comes out of a study of cytomegalovirus exposure and HLA in healthy donors. V was pared by 4 bases and J by 5 bases, with 17 bases between. The CDR3 runs to 15 residues. The V gene's germline CDR1 is SGHDT and CDR2 YYEEEE. Primers for the PCR totalled 60 Vbeta and 13 Jbeta. Profiled with immunoSEQ multiplex PCR; TCRdb holds only in-frame clones, not every one. The sample comprises a few hundred thousand clones, about 81% of which are singletons, and around 8% rests with the top ten. Sampled while nominally healthy, donors likely had unrecorded immune exposures. Sample: PBMCs. This chain connects TRBV5-6 to TRBJ2-3; possibly TRBD2 for D (6 bases). The TCR originated in a woman aged 55-70 years in good health and CMV-seropositive. The CDR3 DNA follows: TGTGCCAGCAGCGGGGACTCGGAGTATATAGATACGCAGTATTTT. It specifies CASSGDSEYIDTQYF.